This section outlines one T cell receptor (beta chain) sequence together with its context. For sorted subsets, roughly 210 ng DNA per replicate equaled roughly 30,000 T cell genomes. Here immunoSEQ multiplex PCR was the method, and the copy in TCRdb shows in-frame clones only, minus some. In the table there are about 2.4 million clones, more than 80% of which are singletons. Memory CD4+ cells were the fraction left after CD45RA+ naive selection. These data belong to a study of shared clonotypes between healthy human individuals. The material sequenced was naive CD4+ T cells sorted from blood. The subset: CD45RA+ positively selected. This clonotype originated in a man aged 18 to 30 in good health.

In nucleotides, the CDR3 is TGTGCCAGCAGCTTAATCCCCCAAGAGACCCAGTACTTC. Translation: CASSLIPQETQYF. V usage is TRBV7-2 and J usage is TRBJ2-5; D uncertain. The CDR3 is made up of 13 amino acids. Trimming shortened V by 2 bases and J by 1 base, and 5 bases separated the two germline ends. Per the germline V gene, CDR1 is SGHTA and CDR2 is FQGNSA.